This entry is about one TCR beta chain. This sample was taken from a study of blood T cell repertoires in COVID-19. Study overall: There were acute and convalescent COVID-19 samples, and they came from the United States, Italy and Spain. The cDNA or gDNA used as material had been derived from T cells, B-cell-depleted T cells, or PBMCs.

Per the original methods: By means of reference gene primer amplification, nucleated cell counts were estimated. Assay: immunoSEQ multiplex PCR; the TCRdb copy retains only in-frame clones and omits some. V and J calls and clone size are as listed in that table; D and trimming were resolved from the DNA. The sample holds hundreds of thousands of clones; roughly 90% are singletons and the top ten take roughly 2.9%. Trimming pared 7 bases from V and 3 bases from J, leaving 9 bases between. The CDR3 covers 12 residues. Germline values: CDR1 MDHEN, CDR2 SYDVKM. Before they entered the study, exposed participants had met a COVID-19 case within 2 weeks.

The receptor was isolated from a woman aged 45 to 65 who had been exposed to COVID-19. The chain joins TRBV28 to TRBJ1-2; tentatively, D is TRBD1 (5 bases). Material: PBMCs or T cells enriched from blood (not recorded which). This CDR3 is CASTREDYGYTF. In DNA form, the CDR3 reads TGTGCCAGCACCAGGGAGGACTATGGCTACACCTTC.